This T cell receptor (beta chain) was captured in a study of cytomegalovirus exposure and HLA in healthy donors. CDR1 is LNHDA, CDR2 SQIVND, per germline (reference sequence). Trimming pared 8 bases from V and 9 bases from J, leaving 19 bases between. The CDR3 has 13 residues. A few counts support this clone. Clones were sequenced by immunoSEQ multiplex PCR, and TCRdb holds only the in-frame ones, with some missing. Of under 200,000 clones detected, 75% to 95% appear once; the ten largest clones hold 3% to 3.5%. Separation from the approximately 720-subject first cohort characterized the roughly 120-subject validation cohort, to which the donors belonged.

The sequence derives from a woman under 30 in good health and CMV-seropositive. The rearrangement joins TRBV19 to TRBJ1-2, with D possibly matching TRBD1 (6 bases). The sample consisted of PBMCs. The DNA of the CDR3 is TGTGCCAGTCGGACAGAAAGCTATGTGAGCTACACCTTC. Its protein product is CASRTESYVSYTF.